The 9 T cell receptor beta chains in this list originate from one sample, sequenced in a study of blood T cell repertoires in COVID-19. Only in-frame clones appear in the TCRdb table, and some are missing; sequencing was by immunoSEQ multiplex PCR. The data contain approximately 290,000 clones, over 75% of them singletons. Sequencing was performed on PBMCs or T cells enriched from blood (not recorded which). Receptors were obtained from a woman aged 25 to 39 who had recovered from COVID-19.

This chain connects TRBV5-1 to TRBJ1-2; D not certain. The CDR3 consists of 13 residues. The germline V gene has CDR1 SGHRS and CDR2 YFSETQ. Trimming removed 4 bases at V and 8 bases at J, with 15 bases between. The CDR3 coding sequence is TGCGCCAGCAGCCTCTCTCTCGCGTTAGGCTACACCTTC. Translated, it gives CASSLSLALGYTF.

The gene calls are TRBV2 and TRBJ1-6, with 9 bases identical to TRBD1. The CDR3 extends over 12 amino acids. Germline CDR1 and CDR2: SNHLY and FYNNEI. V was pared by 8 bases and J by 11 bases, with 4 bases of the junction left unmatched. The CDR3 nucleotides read TGTGCCAGCTACAGGGGGCGTCCACCCCTCCACTTT. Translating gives CASYRGRPPLHF. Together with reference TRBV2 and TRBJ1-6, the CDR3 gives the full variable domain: EPEVTQTPSHQVTQMGQEVILRCVPISNHLYFYWYRQILGQKVEFLVSFYNNEISEKSEIFDDQFSVERPDGSNFTLKIRSTKLEDSAMYFCASYRGRPPLHFGNGTRLTVT.

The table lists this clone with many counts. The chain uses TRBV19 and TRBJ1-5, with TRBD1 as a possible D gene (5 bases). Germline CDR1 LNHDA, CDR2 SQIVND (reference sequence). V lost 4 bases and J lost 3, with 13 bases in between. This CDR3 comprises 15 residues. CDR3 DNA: TGTGCCAGTAGTAACCAGGGAGGGCCCAATCAGCCCCAGCATTTT. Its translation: CASSNQGGPNQPQHF.

The CDR3, as DNA: TGTGCCAGCAGCTTCCGACTAGCGGGGCAAGAGACCCAGTACTTC. Amino acids: CASSFRLAGQETQYF. The genes are TRBV5-6 and TRBJ2-5; 11 nucleotides align to TRBD2. V dropped 2 bases and J dropped 2; count of bases not matched to a gene: 2. The germline gives CDR1 SGHDT, CDR2 YYEEEE. The CDR3 loop spans 15 amino acids.

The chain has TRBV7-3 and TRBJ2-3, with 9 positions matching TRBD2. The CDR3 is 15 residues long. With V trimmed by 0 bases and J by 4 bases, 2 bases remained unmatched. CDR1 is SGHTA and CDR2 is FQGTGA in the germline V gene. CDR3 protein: CASSLTGLAADTQYF. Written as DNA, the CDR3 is TGTGCCAGCAGCTTAACGGGACTAGCAGCAGATACGCAGTATTTT.

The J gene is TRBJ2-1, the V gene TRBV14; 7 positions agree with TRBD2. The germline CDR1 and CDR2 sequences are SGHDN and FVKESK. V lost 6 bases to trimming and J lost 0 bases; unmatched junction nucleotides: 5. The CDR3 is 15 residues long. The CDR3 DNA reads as TGTGCCAGCAGTCCGACGGGAGGCTCCTACAATGAGCAGTTCTTC. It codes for CASSPTGGSYNEQFF.

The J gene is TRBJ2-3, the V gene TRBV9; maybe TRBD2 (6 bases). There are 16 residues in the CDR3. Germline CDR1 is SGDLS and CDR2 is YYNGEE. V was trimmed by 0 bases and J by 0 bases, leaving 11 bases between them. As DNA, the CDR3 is TGTGCCAGCAGCGTAGAGGCGGGGTTAAGCACAGATACGCAGTATTTT. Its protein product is CASSVEAGLSTDTQYF.

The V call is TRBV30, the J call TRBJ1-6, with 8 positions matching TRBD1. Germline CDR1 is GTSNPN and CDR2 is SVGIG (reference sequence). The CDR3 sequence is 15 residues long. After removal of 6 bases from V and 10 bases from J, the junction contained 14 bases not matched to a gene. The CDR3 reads CACRPGDRGGSPLHF. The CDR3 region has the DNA TGTGCCTGTCGCCCAGGTGACAGGGGCGGCTCACCCCTCCACTTT.

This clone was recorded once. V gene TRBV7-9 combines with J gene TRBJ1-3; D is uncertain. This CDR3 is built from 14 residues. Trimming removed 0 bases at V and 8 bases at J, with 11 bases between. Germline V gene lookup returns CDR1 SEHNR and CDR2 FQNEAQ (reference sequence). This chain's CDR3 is CASSLAGGIDTIYF. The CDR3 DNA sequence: TGTGCCAGCAGCTTAGCGGGAGGCATAGACACCATATATTTT.